A single T cell receptor beta chain is shown here with its context. What antigen it recognizes has not been identified. Base qualities are not recorded, but no much larger clone differs from it by a single base. TCRbeta CDR3 regions were amplified from genomic DNA by means of the immunoSEQ Assay, a bias-controlled multiplex PCR. Per the original workflow: Nucleated cell counts per sample were estimated from amplification of reference gene primers within the assay. To quantify the absolute abundance of each unique TCRbeta CDR3 rearrangement, sequence reads were collapsed and filtered. Productive Simpson clonality was computed per sample as the square root of Simpson's diversity index over productive rearrangements. What TCRdb holds here is the immuneACCESS table cut down to in-frame rearrangements. Part of the clones is not present; checked against another copy, under half of the missing clones reflect an unresolved V gene, and the others are unexplained. V, J and clone size derive from that table, while D and trimming were established from the DNA sequence. This sample is represented by some 82,000 clones; about four fifths of them were singletons. The leading ten clones occupy roughly 40% of the sample.

V gives up 3 bases and J gives up 3 bases, and the segment between their germline ends measures 12 bases. CDR1 and CDR2 (SQVTM, ANQGSEA) derive from the germline V gene. Including the terminal cysteine and phenylalanine, the CDR3 comprises 13 residues. Left in the record is the CDR3 DNA by itself, 39 bases read in frame from the first base. This record comes from a study of blood T cell repertoires in COVID-19 (dated by TCRdb to 2018 to 2020). About the investigation overall: Collaborator samples came from the United States, Italy and Spain and covered acute and convalescent phases of COVID-19. Where HLA class I and class II types were available, the types were taken from metadata supplied by the sample provider, not from assay-based typing. The sample metadata nearly always contained a de-identified subject ID, COVID-19 status, age in years and sex. The repertoires were made available in a free public database intended to serve as a resource for research on the immune response to SARS-CoV-2. Subjects who had been exposed to COVID-19, were actively infected with it, or had recovered from it provided the deeply sampled blood TCRbeta repertoires that made up the dataset. The material from the prospective study consisted of cDNA or gDNA derived from T cells, B-cell-depleted T cells, or PBMCs. Samples came from the ongoing ImmuneRACE study (first 160 participants) plus 1,254 subjects from 6 global collaborators. What the research found in general, with its limitations: The quantity of clinical and demographic metadata differed by source and by participant and was supplied without curation.

The collaborating institutions used their own protocols to collect whole blood in K2EDTA tubes. Collaborator samples were shipped for TCRbeta analysis as frozen whole blood, isolated PBMCs, or DNA extracted from either sample type. The source of this sequence is an elderly man with acute or convalescent COVID-19. What was sequenced was peripheral blood. The chain is assembled from TRBV29-1 and TRBJ2-7; TRBD1 is perhaps the D gene, given 5 matching bases. CDR3 region: CSVEIQGGYEQYF. The nucleotide sequence reads as follows: TGCAGCGTTGAGATCCAGGGTGGCTACGAGCAGTACTTC.